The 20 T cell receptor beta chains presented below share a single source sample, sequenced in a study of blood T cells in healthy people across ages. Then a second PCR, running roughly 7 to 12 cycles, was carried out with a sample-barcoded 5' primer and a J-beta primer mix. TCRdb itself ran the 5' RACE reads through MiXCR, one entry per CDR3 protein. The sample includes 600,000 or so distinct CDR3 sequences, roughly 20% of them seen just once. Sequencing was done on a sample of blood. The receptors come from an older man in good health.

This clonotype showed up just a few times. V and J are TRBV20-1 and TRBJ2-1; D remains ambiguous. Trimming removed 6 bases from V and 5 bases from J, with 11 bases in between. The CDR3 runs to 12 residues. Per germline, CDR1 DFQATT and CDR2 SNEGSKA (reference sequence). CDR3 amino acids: CSAHGDNNEQFF. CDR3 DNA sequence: TGCAGTGCCCATGGTGATAACAATGAGCAGTTCTTC.

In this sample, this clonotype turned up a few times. For the CDR3, the DNA is TGCAGCGTAGGAGACGTATACAATGAGCAGTTCTTC. It yields the protein CSVGDVYNEQFF. The V gene is TRBV29-1, the J gene TRBJ2-1; D remains unclear. The CDR3 is 12 amino acids. Trimming shortened V by 6 bases and J by 4 bases, and 10 bases separated the two germline ends. From germline, CDR1 is SQVTM and CDR2 ANQGSEA.

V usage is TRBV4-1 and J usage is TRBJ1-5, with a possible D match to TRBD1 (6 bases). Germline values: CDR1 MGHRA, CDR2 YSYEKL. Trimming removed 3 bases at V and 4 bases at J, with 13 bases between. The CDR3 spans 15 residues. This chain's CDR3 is CASSQRVGGNQPQHF. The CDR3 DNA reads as TGCGCCAGCAGCCAGAGGGTAGGGGGTAATCAGCCCCAGCATTTT.

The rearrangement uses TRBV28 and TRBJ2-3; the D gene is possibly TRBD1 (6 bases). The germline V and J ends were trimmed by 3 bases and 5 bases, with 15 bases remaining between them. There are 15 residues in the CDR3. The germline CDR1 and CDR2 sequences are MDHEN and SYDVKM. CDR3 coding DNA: TGTGCCAGCAGTTTGCCCCGAGGGGGTGGAGATACGCAGTATTTT. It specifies CASSLPRGGGDTQYF.

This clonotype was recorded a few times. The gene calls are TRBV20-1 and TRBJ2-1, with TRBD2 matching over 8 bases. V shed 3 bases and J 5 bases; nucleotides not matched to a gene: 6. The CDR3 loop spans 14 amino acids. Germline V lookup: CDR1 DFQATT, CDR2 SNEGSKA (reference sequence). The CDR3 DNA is TGCAGTGCTAGGCCCCAGCGGGAGCACAATGAGCAGTTCTTC. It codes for CSARPQREHNEQFF.

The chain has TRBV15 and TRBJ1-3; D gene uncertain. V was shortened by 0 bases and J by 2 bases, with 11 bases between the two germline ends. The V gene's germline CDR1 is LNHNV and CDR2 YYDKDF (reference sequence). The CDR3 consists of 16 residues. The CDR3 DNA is TGTGCCACCAGCAGAGATGTTCAAACGACTGGAAACACCATATATTTT. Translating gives CATSRDVQTTGNTIYF.

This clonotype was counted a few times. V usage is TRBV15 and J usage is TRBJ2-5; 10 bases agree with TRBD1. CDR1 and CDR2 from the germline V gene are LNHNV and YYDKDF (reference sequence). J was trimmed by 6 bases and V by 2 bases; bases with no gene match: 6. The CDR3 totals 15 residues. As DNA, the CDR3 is TGTGCCACCAGCAGACCCGGGACAGGGGCGAAGACCCAGTACTTC. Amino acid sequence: CATSRPGTGAKTQYF.

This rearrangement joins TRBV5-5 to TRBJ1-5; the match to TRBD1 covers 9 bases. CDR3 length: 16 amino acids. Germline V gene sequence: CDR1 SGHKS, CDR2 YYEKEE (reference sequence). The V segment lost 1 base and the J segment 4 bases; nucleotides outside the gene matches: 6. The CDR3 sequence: CASSLSATGGNQPQHF. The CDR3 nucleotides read TGTGCCAGCAGCTTGAGCGCGACAGGGGGAAATCAGCCCCAGCATTTT. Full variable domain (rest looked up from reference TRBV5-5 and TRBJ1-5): DAGVTQSPTHLIKTRGQQVTLRCSPISGHKSVSWYQQVLGQGPQFIFQYYEKEERGRGNFPDRFSARQFPNYSSELNVNALLLGDSALYLCASSLSATGGNQPQHFGDGTRLSIL.

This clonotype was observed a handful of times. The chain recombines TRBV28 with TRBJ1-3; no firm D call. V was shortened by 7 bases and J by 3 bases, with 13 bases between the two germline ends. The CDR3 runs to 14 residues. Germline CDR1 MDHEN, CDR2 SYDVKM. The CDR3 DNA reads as TGTGCCAGCAAAGAACCGGGAGATGGAAACACCATATATTTT. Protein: CASKEPGDGNTIYF.

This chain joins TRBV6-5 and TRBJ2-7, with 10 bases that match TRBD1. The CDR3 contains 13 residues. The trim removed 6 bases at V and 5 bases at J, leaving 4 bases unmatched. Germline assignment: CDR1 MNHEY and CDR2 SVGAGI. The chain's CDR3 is CASSRQGADEQYF. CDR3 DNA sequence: TGTGCCAGCAGCAGACAGGGGGCCGACGAGCAGTACTTC.

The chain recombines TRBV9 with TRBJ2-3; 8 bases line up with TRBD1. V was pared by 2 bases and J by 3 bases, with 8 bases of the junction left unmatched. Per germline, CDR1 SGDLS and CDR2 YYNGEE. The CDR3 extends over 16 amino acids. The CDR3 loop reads CASSVTTGGNTDTQYF. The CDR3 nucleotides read TGTGCCAGCAGCGTCACCACAGGGGGTAATACAGATACGCAGTATTTT. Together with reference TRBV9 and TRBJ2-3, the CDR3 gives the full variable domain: DSGVTQTPKHLITATGQRVTLRCSPRSGDLSVYWYQQSLDQGLQFLIQYYNGEERAKGNILERFSAQQFPDLHSELNLSSLELGDSALYFCASSVTTGGNTDTQYFGPGTRLTVL.

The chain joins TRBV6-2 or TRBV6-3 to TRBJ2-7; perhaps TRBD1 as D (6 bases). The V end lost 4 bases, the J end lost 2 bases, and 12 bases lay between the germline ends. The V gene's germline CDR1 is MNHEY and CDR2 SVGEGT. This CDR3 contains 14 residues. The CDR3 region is CASSSRQETYEQYF. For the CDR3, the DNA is TGTGCCAGCAGTTCCCGACAGGAAACCTACGAGCAGTACTTC.

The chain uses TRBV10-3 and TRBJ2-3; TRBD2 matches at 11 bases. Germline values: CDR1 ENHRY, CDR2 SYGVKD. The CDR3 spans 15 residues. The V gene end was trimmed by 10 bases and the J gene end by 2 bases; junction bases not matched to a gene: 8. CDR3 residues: CATTGTSGYTDTQYF. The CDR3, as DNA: TGTGCCACGACCGGGACTAGCGGATACACAGATACGCAGTATTTT.

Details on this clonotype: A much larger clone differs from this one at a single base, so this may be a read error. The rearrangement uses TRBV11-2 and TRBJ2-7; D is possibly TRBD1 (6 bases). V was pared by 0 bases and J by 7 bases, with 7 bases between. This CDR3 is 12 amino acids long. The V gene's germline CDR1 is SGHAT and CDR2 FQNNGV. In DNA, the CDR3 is TGTGCCAGCAGCTTAGATGGACAGGAGCAGTACTTC. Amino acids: CASSLDGQEQYF. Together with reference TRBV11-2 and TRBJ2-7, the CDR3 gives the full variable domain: EAGVAQSPRYKIIEKRQSVAFWCNPISGHATLYWYQQILGQGPKLLIQFQNNGVVDDSQLPKDRFSAERLKGVDSTLKIQPAKLEDSAVYLCASSLDGQEQYFGPGTRLTVT.

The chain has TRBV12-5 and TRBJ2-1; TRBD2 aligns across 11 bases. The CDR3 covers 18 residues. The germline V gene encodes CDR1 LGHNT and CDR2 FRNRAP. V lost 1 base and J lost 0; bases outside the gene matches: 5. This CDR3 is CASGLDLTSGSSYNEQFF. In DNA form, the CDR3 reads TGTGCTAGTGGTTTGGATCTAACTAGCGGGAGCTCCTACAATGAGCAGTTCTTC.

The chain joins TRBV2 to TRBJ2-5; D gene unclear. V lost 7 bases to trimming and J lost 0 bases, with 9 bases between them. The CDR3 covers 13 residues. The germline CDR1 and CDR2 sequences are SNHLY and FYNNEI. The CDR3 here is CASTIGYQETQYF. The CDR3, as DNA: TGTGCCAGCACTATAGGGTACCAAGAGACCCAGTACTTC.

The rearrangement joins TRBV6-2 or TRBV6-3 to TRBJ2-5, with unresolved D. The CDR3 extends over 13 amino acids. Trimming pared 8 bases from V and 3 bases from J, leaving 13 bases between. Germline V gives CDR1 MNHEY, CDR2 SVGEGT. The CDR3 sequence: CASLPRDEETQYF. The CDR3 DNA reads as TGTGCCAGCTTGCCTAGGGATGAAGAGACCCAGTACTTC.

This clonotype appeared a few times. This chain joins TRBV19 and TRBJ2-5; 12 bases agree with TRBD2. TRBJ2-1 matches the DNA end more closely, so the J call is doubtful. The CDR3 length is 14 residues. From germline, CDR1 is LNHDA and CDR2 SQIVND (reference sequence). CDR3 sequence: CARHRLAGVNEQFF. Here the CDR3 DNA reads TGTGCCAGGCATCGACTAGCGGGAGTTAATGAGCAGTTCTTC.

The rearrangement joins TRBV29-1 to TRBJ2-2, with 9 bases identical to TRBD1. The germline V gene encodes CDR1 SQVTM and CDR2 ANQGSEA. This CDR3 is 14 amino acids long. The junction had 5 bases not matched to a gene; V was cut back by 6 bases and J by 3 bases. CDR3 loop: CSVRQGGYTGELFF. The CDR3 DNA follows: TGCAGCGTAAGACAGGGGGGATACACCGGGGAGCTGTTTTTT.

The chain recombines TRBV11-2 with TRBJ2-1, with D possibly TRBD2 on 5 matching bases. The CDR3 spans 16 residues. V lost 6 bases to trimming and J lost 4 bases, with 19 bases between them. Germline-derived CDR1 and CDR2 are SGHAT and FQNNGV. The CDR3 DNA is TGTGCCAGCAGGTATCACAGCGGAAGAAATTACAATGAGCAGTTCTTC. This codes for CASRYHSGRNYNEQFF.